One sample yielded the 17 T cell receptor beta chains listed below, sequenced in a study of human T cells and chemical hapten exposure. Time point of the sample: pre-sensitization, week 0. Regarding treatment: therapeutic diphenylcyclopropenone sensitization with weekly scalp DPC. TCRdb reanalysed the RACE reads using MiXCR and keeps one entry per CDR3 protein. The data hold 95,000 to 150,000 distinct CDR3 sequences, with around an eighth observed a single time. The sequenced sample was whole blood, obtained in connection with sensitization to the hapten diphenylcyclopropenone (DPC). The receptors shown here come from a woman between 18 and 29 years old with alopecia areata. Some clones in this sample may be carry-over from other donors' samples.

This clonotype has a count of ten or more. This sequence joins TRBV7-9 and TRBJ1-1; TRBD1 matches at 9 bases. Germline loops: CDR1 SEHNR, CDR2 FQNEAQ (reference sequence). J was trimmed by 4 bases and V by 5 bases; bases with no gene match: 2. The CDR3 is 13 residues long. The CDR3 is CASSTDRGTEAFF. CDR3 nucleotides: TGTGCCAGCAGCACGGACAGGGGCACTGAAGCTTTCTTT.

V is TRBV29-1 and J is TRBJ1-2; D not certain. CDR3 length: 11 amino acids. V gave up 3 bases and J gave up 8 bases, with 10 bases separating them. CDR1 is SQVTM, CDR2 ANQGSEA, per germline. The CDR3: CSVDRSDGYTF. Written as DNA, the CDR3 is TGCAGCGTTGATCGGTCTGACGGCTACACCTTC.

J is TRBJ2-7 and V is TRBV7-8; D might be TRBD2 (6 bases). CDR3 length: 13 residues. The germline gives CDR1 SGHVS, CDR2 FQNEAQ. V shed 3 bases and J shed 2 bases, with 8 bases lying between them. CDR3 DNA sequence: TGTGCCAGCAGCTTGGGGGGACCCTACGAGCAGTACTTC. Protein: CASSLGGPYEQYF.

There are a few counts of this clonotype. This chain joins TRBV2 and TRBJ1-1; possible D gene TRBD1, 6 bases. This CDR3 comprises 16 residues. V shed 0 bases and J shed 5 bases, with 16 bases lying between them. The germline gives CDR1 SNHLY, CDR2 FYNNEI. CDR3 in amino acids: CASSEALRGWRTEAFF. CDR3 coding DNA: TGTGCCAGCAGTGAAGCGCTCAGGGGTTGGAGAACTGAAGCTTTCTTT. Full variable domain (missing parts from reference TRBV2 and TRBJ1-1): EPEVTQTPSHQVTQMGQEVILRCVPISNHLYFYWYRQILGQKVEFLVSFYNNEISEKSEIFDDQFSVERPDGSNFTLKIRSTKLEDSAMYFCASSEALRGWRTEAFFGQGTRLTVV.

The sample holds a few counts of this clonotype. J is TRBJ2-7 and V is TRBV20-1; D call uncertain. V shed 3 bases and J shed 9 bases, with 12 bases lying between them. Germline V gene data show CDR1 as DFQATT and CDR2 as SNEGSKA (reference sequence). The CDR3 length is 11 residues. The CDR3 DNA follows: TGCAGTGCTAGTTTTAGCTTAGGGCAGTACTTC. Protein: CSASFSLGQYF.

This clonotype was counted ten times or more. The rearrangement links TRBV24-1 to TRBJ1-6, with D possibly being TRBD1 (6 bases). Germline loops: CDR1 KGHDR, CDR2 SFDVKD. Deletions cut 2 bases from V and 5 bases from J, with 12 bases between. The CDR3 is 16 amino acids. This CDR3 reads CATSDCRGGHNSPLHF. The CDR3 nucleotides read TGTGCCACCAGTGATTGCAGGGGTGGCCATAATTCACCCCTCCACTTT.

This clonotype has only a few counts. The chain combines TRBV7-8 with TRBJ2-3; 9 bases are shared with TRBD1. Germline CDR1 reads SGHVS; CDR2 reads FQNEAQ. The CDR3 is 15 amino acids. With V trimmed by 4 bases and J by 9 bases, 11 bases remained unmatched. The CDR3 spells CASSSTSQGAGTQYF. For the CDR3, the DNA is TGTGCCAGCAGCTCTACCTCACAGGGGGCAGGGACGCAGTATTTT. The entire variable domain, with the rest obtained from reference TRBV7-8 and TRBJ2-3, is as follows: GAGVSQSPRYKVAKRGQDVALRCDPISGHVSLFWYQQALGQGPEFLTYFQNEAQLDKSGLPSDRFFAERPEGSVSTLKIQRTQQEDSAVYLCASSSTSQGAGTQYFGPGTRLTVL.

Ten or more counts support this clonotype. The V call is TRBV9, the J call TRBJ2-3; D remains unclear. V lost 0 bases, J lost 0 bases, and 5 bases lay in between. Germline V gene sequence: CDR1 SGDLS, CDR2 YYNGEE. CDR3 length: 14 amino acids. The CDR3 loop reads CASSVATSTDTQYF. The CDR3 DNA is TGTGCCAGCAGCGTAGCTACTAGCACAGATACGCAGTATTTT.

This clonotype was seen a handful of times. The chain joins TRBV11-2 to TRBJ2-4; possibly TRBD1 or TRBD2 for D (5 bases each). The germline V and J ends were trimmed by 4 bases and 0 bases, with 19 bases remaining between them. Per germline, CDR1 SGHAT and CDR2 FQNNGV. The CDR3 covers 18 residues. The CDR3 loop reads CASSSLDLGGEAKNIQYF. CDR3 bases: TGTGCCAGCAGCTCACTTGATCTTGGGGGAGAAGCCAAAAACATTCAGTACTTC. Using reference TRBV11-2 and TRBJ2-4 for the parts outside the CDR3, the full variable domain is EAGVAQSPRYKIIEKRQSVAFWCNPISGHATLYWYQQILGQGPKLLIQFQNNGVVDDSQLPKDRFSAERLKGVDSTLKIQPAKLEDSAVYLCASSSLDLGGEAKNIQYFGAGTRLSVL.

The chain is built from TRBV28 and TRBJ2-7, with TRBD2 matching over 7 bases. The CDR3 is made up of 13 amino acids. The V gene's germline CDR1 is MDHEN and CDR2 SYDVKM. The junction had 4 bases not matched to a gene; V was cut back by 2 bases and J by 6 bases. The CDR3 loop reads CASSLRTGGEQYF. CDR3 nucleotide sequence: TGTGCCAGCAGTTTAAGGACGGGGGGCGAGCAGTACTTC.

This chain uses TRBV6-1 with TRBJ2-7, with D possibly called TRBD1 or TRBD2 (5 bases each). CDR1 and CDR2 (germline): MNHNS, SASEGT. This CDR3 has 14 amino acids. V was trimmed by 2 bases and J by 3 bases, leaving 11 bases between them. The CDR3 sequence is CASSETGDLYEQYF. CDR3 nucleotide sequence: TGTGCCAGCAGTGAAACCGGGGACCTCTACGAGCAGTACTTC.

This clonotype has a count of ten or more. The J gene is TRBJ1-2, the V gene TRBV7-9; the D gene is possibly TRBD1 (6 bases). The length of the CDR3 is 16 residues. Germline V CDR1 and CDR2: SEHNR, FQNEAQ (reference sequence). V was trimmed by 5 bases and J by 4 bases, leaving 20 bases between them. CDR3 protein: CASSPQVVGASYGYTF. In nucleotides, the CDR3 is TGTGCCAGCAGCCCCCAAGTTGTGGGGGCTAGCTATGGCTACACCTTC.

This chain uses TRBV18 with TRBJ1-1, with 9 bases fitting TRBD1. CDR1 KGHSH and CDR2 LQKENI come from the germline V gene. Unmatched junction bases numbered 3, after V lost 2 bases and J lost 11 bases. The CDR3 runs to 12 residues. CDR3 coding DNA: TGTGCCAGCTCACCATGGGACAGGGAGGCTTTCTTT. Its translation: CASSPWDREAFF. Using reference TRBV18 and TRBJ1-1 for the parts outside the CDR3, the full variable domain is NAGVMQNPRHLVRRRGQEARLRCSPMKGHSHVYWYRQLPEEGLKFMVYLQKENIIDESGMPKERFSAEFPKEGPSILRIQQVVRGDSAAYFCASSPWDREAFFGQGTRLTVV.

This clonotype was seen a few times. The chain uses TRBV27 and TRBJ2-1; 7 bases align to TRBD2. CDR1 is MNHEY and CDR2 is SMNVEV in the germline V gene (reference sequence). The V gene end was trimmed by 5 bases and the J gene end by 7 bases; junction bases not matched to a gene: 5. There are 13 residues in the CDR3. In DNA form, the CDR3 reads TGTGCCAGCAGTAGCGGGGTAGGAAATGAGCAGTTCTTC. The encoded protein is CASSSGVGNEQFF.

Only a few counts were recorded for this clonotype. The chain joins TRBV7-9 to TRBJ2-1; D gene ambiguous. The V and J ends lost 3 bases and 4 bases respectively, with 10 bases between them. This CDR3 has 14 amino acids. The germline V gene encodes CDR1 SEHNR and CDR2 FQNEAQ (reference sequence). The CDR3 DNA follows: TGTGCCAGCAGCTTGCGAGACGGTTACAATGAGCAGTTCTTC. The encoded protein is CASSLRDGYNEQFF.

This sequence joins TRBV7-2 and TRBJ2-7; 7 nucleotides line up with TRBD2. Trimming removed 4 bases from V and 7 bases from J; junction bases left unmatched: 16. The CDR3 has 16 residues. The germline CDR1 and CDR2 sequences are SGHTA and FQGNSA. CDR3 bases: TGTGCCAGCAGCTCCCCGGGAGGAGGGTCACGAGAGGAGCAGTACTTC. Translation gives CASSSPGGGSREEQYF.

CDR3 DNA sequence: TGCGCCAGCAGCTTGGCCGGGAGGGATGAAAAACTGTTTTTT. It specifies CASSLAGRDEKLFF. V and J are TRBV5-1 and TRBJ1-4; D not certain. V gave up 0 bases and J gave up 6 bases, with 9 bases separating them. The CDR3 has 14 amino acids. Germline lookup yields CDR1 SGHRS and CDR2 YFSETQ.